The 26 T cell receptor beta chains presented below share a single source sample, sequenced in a study of shared clonotypes between healthy human individuals. Libraries were prepared by immunoSEQ multiplex PCR; TCRdb keeps only in-frame clonotypes and omits some of them. The repertoire consists of approximately 82,000 clones, with 50% to 70% occurring once and the leading ten covering 51%. Sequencing was carried out using memory CD8+ T cells sorted from blood. Noted subset: CD45RO+ cells pooled with CCR7-negative TemRA cells. The receptor set was obtained from a man aged 25 to 40 in good health.

At least ten counts were recorded for this clone. The gene calls are TRBV4-3 and TRBJ2-6; 8 bases line up with TRBD2. The CDR3 has 16 residues. The germline V gene has CDR1 LGHNA and CDR2 YSLEER. V was pared by 8 bases and J by 2 bases, with 8 bases of the junction left unmatched. CDR3 region: CASGRSGGTGANVLTF. The CDR3 DNA sequence: TGCGCCAGCGGCAGGTCGGGAGGGACTGGGGCCAACGTCCTGACTTTC.

The count of this clone is one. V gene TRBV7-9 combines with J gene TRBJ2-5; no firm D call. CDR3 size: 17 residues. The V and J ends lost 5 bases and 1 base respectively, with 20 bases between them. Looked up from germline, CDR1 is SEHNR and CDR2 is FQNEAQ (reference sequence). The CDR3 here is CASSVLGAPNLQETQYF. In DNA form, the CDR3 reads TGTGCCAGCAGCGTTCTCGGAGCACCCAATCTCCAAGAGACCCAGTACTTC.

The chain uses TRBV5-6 and TRBJ2-1; D is uncertain. The germline CDR1 and CDR2 sequences are SGHDT and YYEEEE. The CDR3 has 12 amino acids. Trimming stripped 2 bases from V and 15 bases from J, with 15 bases between. The CDR3 here is CASSFIGLGLFF. The CDR3 coding sequence is TGTGCCAGCAGCTTCATTGGCCTAGGTCTGTTCTTC.

This clone was observed a few times. The chain combines TRBV21-1 with TRBJ1-5. TRBV21-1 is termed a pseudogene. CDR3 size: 13 residues. The CDR3 spells CATGEGNAQPQHF. CDR3 nucleotide sequence: TGTGCCACGGGGGAGGGGAATGCTCAGCCCCAGCATTTT.

V is TRBV19 and J is TRBJ1-1; no definite D call. CDR3 length: 14 amino acids. Trimming took off 3 bases at V and 1 base at J, with 9 bases between the two ends. Germline CDR1 and CDR2: LNHDA and SQIVND (reference sequence). The CDR3 bases are TGTGCCAGTAGTATTAGGTCTGCGAACACTGAAGCTTTCTTT. Translated: CASSIRSANTEAFF.

The genes are TRBV6-5 and TRBJ1-1, with D possibly TRBD1 on 5 matching bases. V shed 6 bases and J shed 3 bases, with 11 bases lying between them. This CDR3 has 13 amino acids. From germline, CDR1 is MNHEY and CDR2 SVGAGI. The CDR3 region has the DNA TGTGCCAGCAGCGAGGGACGGTACACTGAAGCTTTCTTT. This gives the protein CASSEGRYTEAFF.

The V gene is TRBV7-9, the J gene TRBJ2-3; 7 bases align to TRBD1. CDR1 and CDR2 from the germline V gene are SEHNR and FQNEAQ (reference sequence). Losses at the gene ends were 5 bases for V and 5 bases for J; bases not matched to a gene: 10. CDR3 size: 15 residues. This CDR3 is CASSRDRGLGDTQYF. The CDR3 DNA reads as TGTGCCAGCAGCCGAGATAGGGGGCTGGGAGATACGCAGTATTTT.

The V gene is TRBV10-3, the J gene TRBJ2-3; TRBD2 might be the D (6 bases). Trimming stripped 7 bases from V and 4 bases from J, with 18 bases between. The CDR3 totals 15 residues. Germline V gives CDR1 ENHRY, CDR2 SYGVKD. CDR3 protein: CAITEVGGAPDTQYF. The DNA for the CDR3 is TGTGCCATCACCGAGGTAGGAGGGGCACCAGATACGCAGTATTTT.

The V call is TRBV15, the J call TRBJ2-5; 7 bases line up with TRBD2. CDR1 and CDR2 from the germline V gene are LNHNV and YYDKDF (reference sequence). Trimming removed 6 bases from V and 4 bases from J; junction bases left unmatched: 8. The CDR3 has 14 amino acids. CDR3 nucleotides: TGTGCCACCAGGGGAGGGGAGTATCGAGAGACCCAGTACTTC. Protein: CATRGGEYRETQYF.

The chain carries TRBV11-2 and TRBJ2-2, with 11 bases lining up with TRBD2. The CDR3 is made up of 19 amino acids. The ends lost 5 bases at V and 0 bases at J; junction bases unmatched: 11. Germline loops: CDR1 SGHAT, CDR2 FQNNGV. CDR3 in DNA: TGTGCCAGCAGCCTCAGACTAGCGGGGAAATACGCGAACACCGGGGAGCTGTTTTTT. Amino acids: CASSLRLAGKYANTGELFF.

In this sample, this clone turned up many times. The sample carries other DNA sequences with the same CDR3. V usage is TRBV7-9 and J usage is TRBJ1-2; D perhaps matches TRBD1 (6 bases). The CDR3 consists of 13 residues. V dropped 1 base and J dropped 6 bases, with 9 bases sitting between them. Germline CDR1 SEHNR, CDR2 FQNEAQ (reference sequence). CDR3 DNA: TGTGCCAGCAGCTTAGAGAACAGGGATGGCTACACCTTC. Translation gives CASSLENRDGYTF. Variable domain in full (rest from reference TRBV7-9 and TRBJ1-2): DTGVSQNPRHKITKRGQNVTFRCDPISEHNRLYWYRQTLGQGPEFLTYFQNEAQLEKSRLLSDRFSAERPKGSFSTLEIQRTEQGDSAMYLCASSLENRDGYTFGSGTRLTVV.

This clone was seen once. V usage is TRBV6-6 and J usage is TRBJ2-7, with 9 bases aligning to TRBD1. Germline V gives CDR1 MNHNY, CDR2 SVGAGI (reference sequence). With V trimmed by 5 bases and J by 6 bases, 8 bases remained unmatched. This CDR3 is 14 amino acids long. Here the CDR3 DNA reads TGTGCCAGCAGTCCAAGCGGACAGGGGCTCGAGCAGTACTTC. The encoded protein is CASSPSGQGLEQYF.

The chain uses TRBV19 and TRBJ2-7, with 8 bases fitting TRBD2. V dropped 5 bases and J dropped 6; count of bases not matched to a gene: 12. The CDR3 runs 15 residues. CDR1 is LNHDA, CDR2 SQIVND, per germline (reference sequence). CDR3 bases: TGTGCCAGTAGTGGAACGCCGGGACTAGGTCCCGAGCAGTACTTC. It encodes CASSGTPGLGPEQYF.

The rearrangement links TRBV4-2 to TRBJ1-1; D may be TRBD1 (5 bases). V was trimmed by 4 bases and J by 2 bases, leaving 8 bases between them. The length of the CDR3 is 13 residues. Germline V gives CDR1 LGHNA, CDR2 YNFKEQ. CDR3 nucleotides: TGTGCCAGCAGCCCCGGGACCAACACTGAAGCTTTCTTT. Protein sequence: CASSPGTNTEAFF.

The rearrangement uses TRBV7-8 and TRBJ2-7, with D uncertain. The V end was cut by 1 base, the J end by 6 bases, with 13 bases between. Germline CDR1 reads SGHVS; CDR2 reads FQNEAQ. This CDR3 contains 14 residues. The CDR3 sequence: CASSLDKGVREQYF. Written as DNA, the CDR3 is TGTGCCAGCAGCTTAGATAAAGGTGTCCGCGAGCAGTACTTC.

The chain's CDR3 is CASRPSPSGSGDEQFF. The DNA for the CDR3 is TGTGCCAGCAGACCTTCACCTAGCGGGAGCGGGGATGAGCAGTTCTTC. The chain links TRBV5-4 to TRBJ2-1; TRBD2 agrees at 10 bases. J was trimmed by 8 bases and V by 5 bases; bases with no gene match: 13. This CDR3 has 16 amino acids. CDR1 is SGHNT and CDR2 is YYREEE in the germline V gene (reference sequence).

This clone was counted at least ten times. This chain links TRBV2 with TRBJ2-7; no reliable D call. Trimming shortened V by 7 bases and J by 3 bases, and 10 bases separated the two germline ends. Germline V gives CDR1 SNHLY, CDR2 FYNNEI. This CDR3 has 12 residues. Here the CDR3 DNA reads TGTGCCAGCATGGAAGACATCTACGAGCAGTACTTC. Amino acids: CASMEDIYEQYF.

The sample holds a few counts of this clone. The chain combines TRBV27 with TRBJ1-5; 7 nucleotides line up with TRBD1. V lost 5 bases, J lost 6 bases, and 7 bases stayed unmatched. Germline CDR1 is MNHEY and CDR2 is SMNVEV (reference sequence). CDR3 length: 14 residues. The DNA for the CDR3 is TGTGCCAGCAGTGGAGGCAGGGGGAGTCAGCCCCAGCATTTT. Amino acid sequence: CASSGGRGSQPQHF.

The chain couples TRBV28 to TRBJ2-1; unclear D gene. The germline V and J ends were trimmed by 4 bases and 4 bases, with 14 bases remaining between them. The CDR3 has 15 residues. Germline V gene lookup returns CDR1 MDHEN and CDR2 SYDVKM. The CDR3: CASSSRPAKYNEQFF. The CDR3 nucleotides are TGTGCCAGCAGTTCGCGCCCGGCAAAGTACAATGAGCAGTTCTTC.

This clone has more than one count but fewer than ten. The V gene is TRBV29-1, the J gene TRBJ2-7; 8 nucleotides match TRBD2. The trim removed 5 bases at V and 3 bases at J, leaving 9 bases unmatched. CDR3 length: 14 residues. CDR1 and CDR2 (germline): SQVTM, ANQGSEA. In DNA form, the CDR3 reads TGCAGCGTTCACATCGCCAGCGGGAGCTACGAGCAGTACTTC. Translation gives CSVHIASGSYEQYF.

In nucleotides, the CDR3 is TGTGCCAGCAGGCGGACGGGGGATTATAACTACGAGCAGTACTTC. Translated, it gives CASRRTGDYNYEQYF. V gene TRBV5-6 combines with J gene TRBJ2-7; D is possibly TRBD2 (6 bases). The CDR3 spans 15 residues. CDR1 is SGHDT and CDR2 is YYEEEE in the germline V gene. Trimming took 5 bases from V and 3 from J, leaving 18 bases between them.

The chain uses TRBV7-8 and TRBJ2-7; TRBD1 or TRBD2 may be the D gene (6 bases each). This CDR3 is 14 amino acids long. From germline, CDR1 is SGHVS and CDR2 FQNEAQ. With 2 bases removed from V and 2 bases from J, the gap between germline ends came to 10 bases. The CDR3 reads CASSLRGVTYEQYF. In DNA, the CDR3 is TGTGCCAGCAGCTTAAGGGGGGTCACCTACGAGCAGTACTTC.

This clone was observed at least ten times. The V call is TRBV19, the J call TRBJ2-3, with 9 bases lining up with TRBD2. The CDR3 is 15 residues long. V lost 3 bases to trimming and J lost 4 bases; unmatched junction nucleotides: 5. CDR1 and CDR2 (germline): LNHDA, SQIVND (reference sequence). The CDR3 region is CASSIGLAGSDTQYF. CDR3 coding DNA: TGTGCCAGTAGTATCGGGCTAGCGGGATCAGATACGCAGTATTTT.

The chain is built from TRBV4-2 and TRBJ1-1; D is unresolved. The germline CDR1 and CDR2 sequences are LGHNA and YNFKEQ. The V end was cut by 4 bases, the J end by 1 base, with 7 bases between. This CDR3 comprises 13 residues. CDR3 protein: CASSLDGNTEAFF. As DNA, the CDR3 is TGTGCCAGCAGCCTAGACGGGAACACTGAAGCTTTCTTT.

This clone was observed a handful of times. The chain is built from TRBV7-3 and TRBJ2-3; TRBD2 is a possible D gene (5 bases). V shed 2 bases and J shed 4 bases, with 10 bases lying between them. Germline loops: CDR1 SGHTA, CDR2 FQGTGA. This CDR3 is built from 14 residues. The CDR3 region is CASSLLGAADTQYF. The DNA of the CDR3 is TGTGCCAGCAGCTTATTGGGAGCGGCAGATACGCAGTATTTT.

V and J are TRBV27 and TRBJ2-6; perhaps TRBD1 as D (6 bases). Trimming cost V 5 bases and J 2 bases, with 19 bases left between them. This CDR3 is 18 amino acids long. Looked up from germline, CDR1 is MNHEY and CDR2 is SMNVEV (reference sequence). The DNA for the CDR3 is TGTGCCAGCAGTCCTCACAGGGTTTTTAAAGCTGGGGCCAACGTCCTGACTTTC. The encoded protein is CASSPHRVFKAGANVLTF.